These T cell receptor beta chains were read from a single sample in a study of response to subunit inactivated influenza vaccine. TCRdb re-analysed the RT-PCR reads in MiXCR, keeping a single row per CDR3 protein. The sample holds a few hundred thousand distinct CDR3 sequences; 11% are singletons and the top ten take about 10%. This sample also appeared in a second study, on T cells expressing NK-cell markers.

The sample was PBMCs from blood, taken on the day of vaccination. The receptors stem from a man aged 50 to 59 who received an inactivated influenza vaccine. Each CDR3 is given with its conserved first and last residue. Each record gives: CDR3 protein, CDR3 DNA, J gene, clone size, D gene, V gene. D genes are given only for firm matches. Clone size is not always given. Where it is, it says once, few, many or a class for expanded clones.

CASSKGSQETQYF TGTGCCAGCAGCAAAGGGAGTCAAGAGACCCAGTACTTC TRBJ2-5 - - TRBV21-1
CATRRDRGDNEQFF TGTGCCACAAGACGGGACAGGGGAGACAATGAGCAGTTCTTC TRBJ2-1 - TRBD1 TRBV10-3
CASSGLTSGSWDEQFF TGTGCCAGCAGTGGCCTGACTAGCGGGAGTTGGGATGAGCAGTTCTTC TRBJ2-1 few TRBD2 TRBV6-1
CSTVVADTQYF TGCAGCACGGTAGTAGCAGATACGCAGTATTTT TRBJ2-3 - - TRBV20-1
CASSLDVVSPDTQYF TGCGCCAGCAGCTTGGACGTGGTCTCACCAGATACGCAGTATTTT TRBJ2-3 - - TRBV5-1
CATSSSARGWTEAFF TGTGCCACCAGCTCAAGTGCCAGGGGATGGACTGAAGCTTTCTTT TRBJ1-1 few - TRBV15
CATGQGTYEQYF TGTGCCACCGGACAGGGTACCTACGAGCAGTACTTC TRBJ2-7 - TRBD1 TRBV11-2
CSARDGTGGYEQYF TGCAGTGCTAGAGACGGGACAGGTGGCTACGAGCAGTACTTC TRBJ2-7 few TRBD1 TRBV20-1
CASSLRGADNEQFF TGTGCCAGCAGTTTGCGTGGAGCTGACAATGAGCAGTTCTTC TRBJ2-1 few - TRBV28
CASSFSVGGRASETQYF TGTGCCAGCAGTTTCAGTGTCGGCGGGAGGGCCTCGGAGACCCAGTACTTC TRBJ2-5 - TRBD2 TRBV12-3/TRBV12-4
CASSFRKGGYQPQHF TGTGCCAGCAGTTTCCGAAAAGGGGGTTATCAGCCCCAGCATTTT TRBJ1-5 few - TRBV12-3/TRBV12-4
CASSLSGTYEQYF TGCGCCAGCAGCTTGTCAGGGACCTACGAGCAGTACTTC TRBJ2-7 many - TRBV7-2
CASSLSGRSNSPLHF TGTGCCAGCAGCTTATCAGGGCGAAGCAATTCACCCCTCCACTTT TRBJ1-6 few - TRBV11-2
CASSFQLWGEGLYEQFF TGTGCCAGCAGTTTTCAACTATGGGGGGAGGGCCTGTATGAGCAGTTCTTC TRBJ2-1 few TRBD2 TRBV28
CASSRGEGTDTQYF TGCGCCAGCAGCCGGGGAGAGGGAACAGATACGCAGTATTTT TRBJ2-3 - - TRBV5-1
CASSLPGQGNGYTF TGTGCCAGCAGCTTGCCGGGACAGGGCAATGGCTACACCTTC TRBJ1-2 - TRBD1 TRBV5-6
CASSPRRGDEQFF TGCGCCAGCAGCCCCAGGCGGGGCGATGAGCAGTTCTTC TRBJ2-1 - - TRBV5-1
CASIPGTPGSGYTF TGTGCCAGCATACCCGGGACGCCTGGGAGTGGCTACACCTTC TRBJ1-2 - - TRBV7-9
CASSIGGGGSTYEQYF TGTGCCAGCAGCATAGGGGGCGGGGGTTCGACCTACGAGCAGTACTTC TRBJ2-7 few - TRBV28
CASSLWTGENEQYF TGTGCCAGCAGCTTGTGGACAGGGGAGAACGAGCAGTACTTC TRBJ2-7 few TRBD1 TRBV7-2
CASRTGAEDYTF TGTGCCAGCAGGACAGGGGCAGAAGACTACACCTTC TRBJ1-2 - TRBD1 TRBV12-3/TRBV12-4
CASSQFRLAGGDGGELFF TGTGCCAGCAGCCAATTTCGCCTAGCGGGAGGCGATGGCGGGGAGCTGTTTTTT TRBJ2-2 few TRBD2 TRBV4-2
CASSLGQGAYSRGYTF TGTGCCAGCAGCTTGGGACAGGGTGCCTATTCGAGAGGCTACACCTTC TRBJ1-2 - TRBD1 TRBV5-6
CASSWGTGGAANEKLFF TGTGCCAGTAGTTGGGGCACAGGGGGCGCCGCCAATGAAAAACTGTTTTTT TRBJ1-4 - TRBD1 TRBV19
CASGGTAYEQYF TGTGCCAGCGGCGGGACAGCCTACGAGCAGTACTTC TRBJ2-7 - - TRBV12-3/TRBV12-4
CASSQARTVGETQYF TGCGCCAGCAGCCAAGCAAGGACAGTTGGAGAGACCCAGTACTTC TRBJ2-5 few - TRBV4-3
CAISSSRSGTDTQYF TGTGCCATCTCATCCTCGCGGTCTGGCACAGATACGCAGTATTTT TRBJ2-3 few - TRBV6-2/TRBV6-3
CASSLARGTLYNEQFF TGTGCCAGCAGTTTAGCGCGGGGGACCCTATACAATGAGCAGTTCTTC TRBJ2-1 - TRBD2 TRBV12-3/TRBV12-4
CASSASMGQHTGELFF TGTGCCAGCAGCGCTAGTATGGGACAACACACCGGGGAGCTGTTTTTT TRBJ2-2 few - TRBV11-3
CASSPGGGKSYEQYF TGCGCCAGCAGCCCAGGAGGGGGAAAGTCCTACGAGCAGTACTTC TRBJ2-7 - - TRBV5-1
CASSPLGPGSSDTQYF TGTGCCAGCAGCCCCCTAGGCCCCGGGTCATCAGATACGCAGTATTTT TRBJ2-3 - - TRBV12-3/TRBV12-4
CASSTPSQGNQETQYF TGTGCCAGCAGCACACCTTCACAGGGAAACCAAGAGACCCAGTACTTC TRBJ2-5 - - TRBV5-5
CSAPSRQLNTEAFF TGCAGTGCTCCTTCTCGGCAGCTGAACACTGAAGCTTTCTTT TRBJ1-1 - - TRBV20-1
CASSFSTGGEKLFF TGTGCCAGCAGTTTCTCGACCGGCGGGGAAAAACTGTTTTTT TRBJ1-4 - - TRBV12-3/TRBV12-4
CASNQSGGLQETQYF TGTGCCAGCAACCAAAGCGGGGGTCTCCAAGAGACCCAGTACTTC TRBJ2-5 - TRBD2 TRBV4-2
CASSLAGGTHETQYF TGTGCCAGCAGCTTAGCAGGGGGGACCCACGAGACCCAGTACTTC TRBJ2-5 - - TRBV7-2
CCARDLQAKSSYNEQFF TGCTGTGCTAGAGATCTCCAGGCGAAAAGCTCCTACAATGAGCAGTTCTTC TRBJ2-1 once - TRBV20-1
CASSQDWQGAGELFF TGTGCCAGCAGCCAAGATTGGCAGGGGGCCGGGGAGCTGTTTTTT TRBJ2-2 - TRBD1 TRBV14
CASSPGTSWRNQETQYF TGTGCCAGCAGCCCCGGGACTAGCTGGAGGAACCAAGAGACCCAGTACTTC TRBJ2-5 few TRBD2 TRBV6-2/TRBV6-3
CSSLKGDLMNEQFF TGCAGCTCCTTGAAGGGCGATCTAATGAATGAGCAGTTCTTC TRBJ2-1 few - TRBV29-1
CAGGQIENQPQHF TGTGCCGGGGGTCAAATCGAGAATCAGCCCCAGCATTTT TRBJ1-5 few - TRBV2
CASSETGGYDEQFF TGTGCCAGCAGTGAAACGGGGGGGTACGATGAGCAGTTCTTC TRBJ2-1 few TRBD2 TRBV6-1
CASSEHSGTVKMGYTF TGTGCCAGCAGTGAACATTCCGGGACGGTAAAGATGGGCTACACCTTC TRBJ1-2 many - TRBV6-1
CASSQRLAGALTDTQYF TGCGCCAGCAGCCAAAGACTAGCGGGGGCCCTCACAGATACGCAGTATTTT TRBJ2-3 - TRBD2 TRBV4-3
CASTPSLSSYNSPLHF TGTGCCAGCACCCCGAGTCTCAGCTCCTATAATTCACCCCTCCACTTT TRBJ1-6 many - TRBV28
CASSQGRREKYNEQFF TGCGCCAGCAGCCAAGGGCGGCGAGAGAAATACAATGAGCAGTTCTTC TRBJ2-1 - - TRBV4-1
CASSPRQGNEKLFF TGTGCCAGCTCCCCGAGACAGGGGAATGAAAAACTGTTTTTT TRBJ1-4 many TRBD1 TRBV18
CASRQTKRRSEAFF TGTGCCAGCAGGCAAACGAAAAGACGGTCTGAAGCTTTCTTT TRBJ1-1 few - TRBV28
CASSLAKTSSEQFF TGCGCCAGCAGCTTGGCTAAGACTAGCTCTGAGCAGTTCTTC TRBJ2-1 - TRBD2 TRBV5-1
CSASPRGGWSYEQYF TGCAGTGCTAGTCCGAGGGGGGGCTGGTCCTACGAGCAGTACTTC TRBJ2-7 few - TRBV20-1
CAISAAGAYSSYNEQFF TGTGCCATCAGTGCGGCGGGGGCCTACTCCTCCTACAATGAGCAGTTCTTC TRBJ2-1 - - TRBV10-3
CAISGTGSDTQYF TGTGCCATCAGCGGGACAGGCTCAGATACGCAGTATTTT TRBJ2-3 - TRBD1 TRBV10-3
CSVSLLGLGDEQFF TGCAGCGTTTCACTGCTTGGTCTAGGGGATGAGCAGTTCTTC TRBJ2-1 many - TRBV29-1
CASSLSEPVGRTDTQYF TGTGCCAGCAGCTTATCAGAACCTGTTGGGCGCACAGATACGCAGTATTTT TRBJ2-3 few - TRBV7-2
CSASKAGVNEQFF TGCAGTGCTAGTAAGGCAGGGGTTAATGAGCAGTTCTTC TRBJ2-1 many - TRBV20-1
CASSSDRGGNEQFF TGTGCCAGCAGCTCGGACAGGGGAGGGAATGAGCAGTTCTTC TRBJ2-1 many TRBD1 TRBV7-9
CSAREGWDSYEQYF TGCAGTGCTAGAGAAGGTTGGGACTCCTACGAGCAGTACTTC TRBJ2-7 many - TRBV20-1
CASSLRFGADTQYF TGTGCCAGCAGCTTACGGTTCGGGGCAGATACGCAGTATTTT TRBJ2-3 - - TRBV7-2